This TCR beta chain came from a study of blood T cells in healthy people across ages. Study-level information: Per two T cells, about one barcoded beta molecule was captured through template switching.

The CDR3 sequence is 16 residues long. Trimming cost V 2 bases and J 5 bases, with 19 bases left between them. Looked up from germline, CDR1 is SGHDT and CDR2 is YYEEEE. A J-beta primer mix and a sample-barcoded 5' primer were used in a second PCR of about 7 to 12 cycles. In TCRdb, the 5' RACE reads were re-called with MiXCR into one record per CDR3 protein. Of 730,000 or so distinct CDR3 sequences in the sample, around 43% were seen once. This clonotype was seen ten or more times. The target antigen is unknown. Study-wide results and caveats: Changes seen in expanded clonotypes were possibly confounded by donor CMV status left unknown. Per million T cells, TCR beta diversity dropped roughly linearly as age increased.

This chain links TRBV5-6 with TRBJ2-5; D is unclear. The source of this sequence is a man at least 80 years old in good health. The source material was blood. The DNA for the CDR3 is TGTGCCAGCAGCTTTTGGTCCCTAGGGTTCCGCGAGACCCAGTACTTC. It specifies CASSFWSLGFRETQYF. Variable domain in full (rest from reference TRBV5-6 and TRBJ2-5): DAGVTQSPTHLIKTRGQQVTLRCSPKSGHDTVSWYQQALGQGPQFIFQYYEEEERQRGNFPDRFSGHQFPNYSSELNVNALLLGDSALYLCASSFWSLGFRETQYFGPGTRLLVL.